The present T cell receptor (beta chain) was sequenced within a study of cytomegalovirus exposure and HLA in healthy donors. Study-wide context: The 120 or so validation repertoires matched the roughly 700 first-cohort repertoires in platform, a later analysis reported. Findings and limits, study-wide: The classifier reportedly diagnosed cytomegalovirus status with high specificity and sensitivity. Subsequent analysis showed first-cohort TCR clusters tending to co-occur in some 110 validation repertoires. A few chains linked to CMV were shown in vitro to be specific for CMV antigens.

About this clone itself: Its specificity is unknown.

Libraries were prepared by immunoSEQ multiplex PCR; TCRdb keeps only in-frame clonotypes and omits some of them. Among 120,000 to 150,000 clones listed, about nine tenths were seen once. The sample was PBMCs. The sequence came from a man aged 18 to 29 in good health and CMV-seropositive.

The CDR3 bases are TGTGCCAGCAGCCGCGACAGGGGTGGCTACACCTTC. Translating it yields CASSRDRGGYTF. The V gene is TRBV11-2, the J gene TRBJ1-2; 8 bases line up with TRBD1. Germline values: CDR1 SGHAT, CDR2 FQNNGV. V was pared by 5 bases and J by 7 bases, with 3 bases of the junction left unmatched. The CDR3 runs 12 residues.